The 10 T cell receptor beta chains in this list originate from one sample, sequenced in a study of chemoradiotherapy in HPV16-positive cancers. Profiled with immunoSEQ multiplex PCR; TCRdb holds only in-frame clones, not every one. The repertoire includes roughly 19,000 clones, 80% to 90% of them detected once, and approximately 2.5% sits in the top ten. The sequencing used blood, collected from a patient who underwent chemoradiotherapy. The receptors originated from a human donor with HPV-associated anogenital cancer.

A single count supports this clone. The rearrangement uses TRBV11-2 and TRBJ2-7; D may be TRBD1 (7 bases). The CDR3 loop spans 17 amino acids. Trimming cost V 1 base and J 0 bases, with 16 bases left between them. Germline CDR1 and CDR2: SGHAT and FQNNGV. CDR3 in amino acids: CASSLGKGAGSSYEQYF. As DNA, the CDR3 is TGTGCCAGCAGCTTAGGGAAGGGGGCGGGAAGCTCCTACGAGCAGTACTTC.

V and J are TRBV28 and TRBJ1-1; 7 bases match TRBD1. This CDR3 is 12 amino acids long. Per the germline V gene, CDR1 is MDHEN and CDR2 is SYDVKM. J lost 1 base, V lost 11 bases, and 4 bases had no gene match. The CDR3 loop reads CALRGANTEAFF. CDR3 in DNA: TGTGCCCTCAGGGGGGCGAACACTGAAGCTTTCTTT.

V gene TRBV5-1 combines with J gene TRBJ2-3, with 8 bases that match TRBD1. V lost 4 bases to trimming and J lost 4 bases; unmatched junction nucleotides: 5. CDR1 is SGHRS, CDR2 YFSETQ, per germline. This CDR3 contains 14 residues. The CDR3 reads CASSPGQGPDTQYF. Written as DNA, the CDR3 is TGCGCCAGCAGCCCTGGACAGGGACCAGATACGCAGTATTTT.

This clone appeared once. The V gene is TRBV28, the J gene TRBJ1-2; 8 bases fit TRBD1. This CDR3 contains 15 residues. From germline, CDR1 is MDHEN and CDR2 SYDVKM. Trimming at V came to 5 bases and at J to 4 bases, leaving 9 bases not matched to a gene. The chain's CDR3 is CASSPRTGKSYGYTF. The CDR3, as DNA: TGTGCCAGCAGTCCCCGGACAGGGAAAAGCTATGGCTACACCTTC.

The chain has TRBV29-1 and TRBJ2-1, with TRBD2 matching 8 bases. The germline V gene has CDR1 SQVTM and CDR2 ANQGSEA. The CDR3 is made up of 15 amino acids. Trimming at V came to 0 bases and at J to 4 bases, leaving 5 bases not matched to a gene. CDR3 sequence reads: CSVEDLASGYNEQFF. Written as DNA, the CDR3 is TGCAGCGTTGAAGATCTAGCTAGCGGGTACAATGAGCAGTTCTTC.

The chain links TRBV5-1 to TRBJ2-4, with D perhaps being TRBD1 or TRBD2 (7 bases each). The CDR3 is 14 residues long. Germline V CDR1 and CDR2: SGHRS, YFSETQ. V shed 6 bases and J shed 10 bases, with 20 bases lying between them. In DNA, the CDR3 is TGCGCCAGCACCTTTGACAGGGAGGGAGGGATTCAGTACTTC. Protein sequence: CASTFDREGGIQYF.

V gene TRBV4-1 combines with J gene TRBJ1-6, with a possible D match to TRBD1 (5 bases). CDR1 MGHRA and CDR2 YSYEKL come from the germline V gene. Trimming pared 0 bases from V and 7 bases from J, leaving 13 bases between. The CDR3 is 16 residues long. The chain's CDR3 is CASSQDTGLGNSPLHF. Here the CDR3 DNA reads TGCGCCAGCAGCCAAGATACGGGACTGGGGAATTCACCCCTCCACTTT.

The chain is built from TRBV5-1 and TRBJ2-7; maybe TRBD1 (5 bases). Germline assignment: CDR1 SGHRS and CDR2 YFSETQ. V lost 0 bases and J 0 bases, leaving 16 bases between the germline ends. This CDR3 comprises 17 residues. The CDR3 loop reads CASSLGARTDSSYEQYF. The CDR3 region has the DNA TGCGCCAGCAGCTTGGGCGCCCGGACCGACAGCTCCTACGAGCAGTACTTC.

The CDR3 bases are TGCGCCAGCACGCCGGGACAGGGGATCAATGAGCAGTTCTTC. It specifies CASTPGQGINEQFF. The V gene is TRBV5-1, the J gene TRBJ2-1; 10 bases agree with TRBD1. J lost 6 bases, V lost 6 bases, and 6 bases had no gene match. The CDR3 has 14 residues. Per germline, CDR1 SGHRS and CDR2 YFSETQ. Variable domain in full (rest from reference TRBV5-1 and TRBJ2-1): KAGVTQTPRYLIKTRGQQVTLSCSPISGHRSVSWYQQTPGQGLQFLFEYFSETQRNKGNFPGRFSGRQFSNSRSEMNVSTLELGDSALYLCASTPGQGINEQFFGPGTRLTVL.

The CDR3 region is CASSFTGGLDTQYF. The CDR3 DNA reads as TGTGCCAGCAGCTTCACAGGGGGTTTGGATACGCAGTATTTT. J is TRBJ2-3 and V is TRBV11-2; 8 bases map to TRBD1. The V segment lost 3 bases and the J segment 6 bases; nucleotides outside the gene matches: 5. The germline CDR1 and CDR2 sequences are SGHAT and FQNNGV. This CDR3 region has 14 residues.